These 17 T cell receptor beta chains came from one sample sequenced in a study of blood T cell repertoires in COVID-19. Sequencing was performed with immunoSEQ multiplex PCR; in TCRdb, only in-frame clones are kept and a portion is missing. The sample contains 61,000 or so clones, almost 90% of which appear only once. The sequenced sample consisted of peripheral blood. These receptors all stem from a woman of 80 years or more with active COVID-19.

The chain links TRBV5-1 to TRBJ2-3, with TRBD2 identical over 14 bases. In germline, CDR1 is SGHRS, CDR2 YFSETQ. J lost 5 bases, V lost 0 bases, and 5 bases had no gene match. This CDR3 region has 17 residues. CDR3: CASSLGTSGGLGDTQYF. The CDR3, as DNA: TGCGCCAGCAGCTTGGGGACTAGCGGGGGGTTAGGAGATACGCAGTATTTT.

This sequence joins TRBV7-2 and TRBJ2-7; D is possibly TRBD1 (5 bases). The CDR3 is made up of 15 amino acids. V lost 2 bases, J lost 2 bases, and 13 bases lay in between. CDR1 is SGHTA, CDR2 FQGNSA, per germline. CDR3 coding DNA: TGTGCCAGCAGCTTAACAGGTCGGGCTACCTACGAGCAGTACTTC. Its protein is CASSLTGRATYEQYF. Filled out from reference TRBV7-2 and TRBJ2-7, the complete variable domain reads GAGVSQSPSNKVTEKGKDVELRCDPISGHTALYWYRQSLGQGLEFLIYFQGNSAPDKSGLPSDRFSAERTGGSVSTLTIQRTQQEDSAVYLCASSLTGRATYEQYFGPGTRLTVT.

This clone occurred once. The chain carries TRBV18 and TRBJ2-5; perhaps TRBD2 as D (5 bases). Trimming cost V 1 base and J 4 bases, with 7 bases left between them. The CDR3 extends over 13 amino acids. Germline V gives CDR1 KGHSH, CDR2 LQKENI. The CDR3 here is CASSPRRGETQYF. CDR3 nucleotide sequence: TGTGCCAGCTCACCACGTCGGGGAGAGACCCAGTACTTC.

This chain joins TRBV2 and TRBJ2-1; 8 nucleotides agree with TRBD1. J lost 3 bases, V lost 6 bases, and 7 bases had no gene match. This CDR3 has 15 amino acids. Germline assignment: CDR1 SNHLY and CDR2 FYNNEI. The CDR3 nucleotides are TGTGCCAGCAGGGGGTCCGGGACAGGCTACAATGAGCAGTTCTTC. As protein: CASRGSGTGYNEQFF. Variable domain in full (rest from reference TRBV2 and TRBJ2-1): EPEVTQTPSHQVTQMGQEVILRCVPISNHLYFYWYRQILGQKVEFLVSFYNNEISEKSEIFDDQFSVERPDGSNFTLKIRSTKLEDSAMYFCASRGSGTGYNEQFFGPGTRLTVL.

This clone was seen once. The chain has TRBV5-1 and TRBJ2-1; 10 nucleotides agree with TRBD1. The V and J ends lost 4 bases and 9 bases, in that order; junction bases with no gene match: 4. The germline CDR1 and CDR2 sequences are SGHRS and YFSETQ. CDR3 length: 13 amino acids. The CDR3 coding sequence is TGCGCCAGCAGCAACGGACAGGGGGGTGAGCAGTTCTTC. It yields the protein CASSNGQGGEQFF.

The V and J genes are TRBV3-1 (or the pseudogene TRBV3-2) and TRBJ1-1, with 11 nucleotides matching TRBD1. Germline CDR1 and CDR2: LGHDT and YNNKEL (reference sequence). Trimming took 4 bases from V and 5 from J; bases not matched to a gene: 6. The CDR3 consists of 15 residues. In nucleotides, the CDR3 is TGTGCCAGCAGCCTCCGGACAGGGGGCAAAACTGAAGCTTTCTTT. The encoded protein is CASSLRTGGKTEAFF.

The CDR3 DNA is TGCGCCAGCAGCTTGGGTACTGACTCTGGAAACACCATATATTTT. This gives the protein CASSLGTDSGNTIYF. The chain employs TRBV5-1 and TRBJ1-3; D remains ambiguous. From germline, CDR1 is SGHRS and CDR2 YFSETQ. V was cut by 0 bases and J by 0 bases, with 7 bases left in between. The CDR3 has 15 residues.

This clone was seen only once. The CDR3 region has the DNA TGTGCCTGGGAGGGGACAACCTACGAGCAGTACTTC. Protein sequence: CAWEGTTYEQYF. This chain uses TRBV30 with TRBJ2-7; TRBD1 is a possible D gene (6 bases). The CDR3 has 12 amino acids. V was clipped by 5 bases and J by 2 bases, with 10 bases between them. The germline V gene encodes CDR1 GTSNPN and CDR2 SVGIG (reference sequence).

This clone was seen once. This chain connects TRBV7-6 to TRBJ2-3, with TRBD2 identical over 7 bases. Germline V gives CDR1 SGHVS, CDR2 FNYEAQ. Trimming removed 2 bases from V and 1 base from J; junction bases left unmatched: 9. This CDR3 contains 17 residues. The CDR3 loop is CASSLLAGAGGTDTQYF. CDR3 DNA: TGTGCCAGCAGCTTACTTGCCGGGGCGGGGGGCACAGATACGCAGTATTTT.

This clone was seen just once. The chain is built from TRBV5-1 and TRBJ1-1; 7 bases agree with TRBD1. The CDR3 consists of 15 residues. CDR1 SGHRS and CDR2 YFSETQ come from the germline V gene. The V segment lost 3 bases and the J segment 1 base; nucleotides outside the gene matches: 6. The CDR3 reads CASSSDRSSNTEAFF. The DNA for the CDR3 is TGCGCCAGCAGCTCGGACAGGTCGTCGAACACTGAAGCTTTCTTT.

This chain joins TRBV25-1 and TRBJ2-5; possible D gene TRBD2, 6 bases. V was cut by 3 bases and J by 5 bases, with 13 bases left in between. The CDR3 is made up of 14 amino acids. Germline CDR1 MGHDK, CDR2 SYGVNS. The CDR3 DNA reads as TGTGCCAGCAGTGAGGGGGGAGGTTGGGAGACCCAGTACTTC. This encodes CASSEGGGWETQYF.

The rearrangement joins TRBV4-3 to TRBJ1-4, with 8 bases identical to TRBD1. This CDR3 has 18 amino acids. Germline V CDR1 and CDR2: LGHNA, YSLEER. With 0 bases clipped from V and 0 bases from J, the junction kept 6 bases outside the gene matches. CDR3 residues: CASSQDPRGLATNEKLFF. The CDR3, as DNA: TGCGCCAGCAGCCAAGATCCCAGGGGGCTTGCAACTAATGAAAAACTGTTTTTT.

CDR3 loop: CASSQVTGMRNTEAFF. DNA for the CDR3: TGTGCCAGCAGCCAAGTGACAGGGATGCGAAACACTGAAGCTTTCTTT. The chain combines TRBV4-2 with TRBJ1-1; 7 positions match TRBD1. This CDR3 has 16 amino acids. J lost 2 bases, V lost 1 base, and 7 bases had no gene match. Per germline, CDR1 LGHNA and CDR2 YNFKEQ.

The CDR3 DNA is TGTGCCAGCAGCTTGACTAGCGGGGAATACAATGAGCAGTTCTTC. It yields the protein CASSLTSGEYNEQFF. V and J are TRBV11-2 and TRBJ2-1; 11 positions agree with TRBD2. Germline V lookup: CDR1 SGHAT, CDR2 FQNNGV. The CDR3 spans 15 residues. The ends lost 3 bases at V and 4 bases at J; junction bases unmatched: 2. Complete variable domain (other parts from reference TRBV11-2 and TRBJ2-1): EAGVAQSPRYKIIEKRQSVAFWCNPISGHATLYWYQQILGQGPKLLIQFQNNGVVDDSQLPKDRFSAERLKGVDSTLKIQPAKLEDSAVYLCASSLTSGEYNEQFFGPGTRLTVL.

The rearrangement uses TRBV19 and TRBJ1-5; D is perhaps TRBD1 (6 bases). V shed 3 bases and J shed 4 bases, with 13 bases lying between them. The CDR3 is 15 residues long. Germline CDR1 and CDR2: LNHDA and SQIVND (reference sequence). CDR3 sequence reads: CASSIQGTRNQPQHF. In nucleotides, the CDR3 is TGTGCCAGTAGTATTCAGGGGACCAGGAATCAGCCCCAGCATTTT.

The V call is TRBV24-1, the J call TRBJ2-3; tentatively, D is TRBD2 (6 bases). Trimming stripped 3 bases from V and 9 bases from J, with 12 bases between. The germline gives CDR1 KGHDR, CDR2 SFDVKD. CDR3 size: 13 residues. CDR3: CATSDPLAGTQYF. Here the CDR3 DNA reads TGTGCCACCAGTGATCCATTGGCGGGAACGCAGTATTTT.

CDR3 amino acids: CASSFGEGFTGELFF. The CDR3 DNA reads as TGCGCCAGCAGCTTCGGAGAGGGTTTTACCGGGGAGCTGTTTTTT. The genes are TRBV5-1 and TRBJ2-2; a possible D gene is TRBD2 (5 bases). Germline CDR1 and CDR2: SGHRS and YFSETQ. The CDR3 contains 15 residues. The ends were cut back, 2 bases at V and 5 bases at J, with 13 bases in the middle.